This entry describes one TCR beta chain. This clonotype was observed a handful of times. Its antigen remains unidentified. Base qualities are missing; no much larger clone stands one base away. From its cysteine to its phenylalanine, the CDR3 spans 16 amino acids. The entry retains the CDR3 DNA only, 48 bases that are in frame from base 1. Here V drops 5 bases and J drops 2 bases, and the junction holds 9 bases not matched to any gene. CDR1 and CDR2, looked up from the germline V gene (reference sequence), are MNHNY and SVGAGI. Library preparation employed RACE. The run used a NextSeq 500. During library preparation, unique molecular identifiers were attached to individual cDNA molecules so that TCRs could be counted in a quantitative, reproducible way. Both TCR alpha and TCR beta chains were sequenced from each blood RNA sample. The authors processed their data as follows. The median number of TCRs per sample was roughly 94,000, ranging from about 23,224 to 700,000. The Decombinator software suite was used to annotate the V, J and CDR3 of the TCR reads. For PS versus PT1 abundance plots, all samples were subsampled to the same number of TCRs (28,000). TCRs were defined as expanded if absent before sensitization and observed at least eight times at the 2-week time point. The public sequencing data were trimmed at Q25 with fastp and processed into clonotypes with MiXCR by TCRdb, which kept only in-frame beta chains. Each entry is one CDR3 protein sequence, shown with its most common DNA and genes. The V and J calls were determined by TCRdb, not by the authors. Counted in this sample were some 70,000 distinct CDR3 sequences; about 10% of them appeared once. The ten largest clones capture about 5% of the sample.

The record originates from a study of human T cells and chemical hapten exposure (dated by TCRdb to the early 2020s). At the level of the whole study: For sensitization, 2% DPC in acetone was applied to an approximately 2 cm by approximately 2 cm area of upper inner arm skin. Weekly therapeutic DPC doses were additionally applied to the scalp of patients throughout the roughly 25-week study period. Patch tests used Finn chambers with 0.01% DPC on the upper back, scored after 6 days by International Contact Dermatitis Research Group standards. Alopecia areata with under or over 50% scalp involvement, alopecia totalis and alopecia universalis were represented in the patient cohort, which was mostly female. The libraries were sequenced as a pool, and the TCR yield per sample differed mostly because of small variations in library volumes within the pool. In alopecia patients, the study followed how the peripheral blood TCR repertoire changed in vivo over primary and secondary sensitization to diphenylcyclopropenone (DPC), a hapten. Patient blood was sampled pre-sensitization (week 0) and at 2, 6 and about 24 weeks after DPC sensitization. About 30 alopecia patients provided blood for TCR sequencing at one to four time points (pre-sensitization, 2, 6 and 24 weeks).

Summary of the overall study and its limitations: DPC sensitization did not change the number of TCRs with a frequency above 1 in 1000, and there was no evidence of changes in global repertoire structure. Expanded TCRs formed significantly more large CDR3 similarity clusters than pre-sensitization or healthy control sets, consistent with antigen-driven responses. Because every patient had alopecia, a presumed autoimmune disease, the patients' immune response might differ from that of healthy individuals. Patch test score correlated positively with the number of PT1 expanded TCRs, reaching significance at thresholds 8, 16 and 32 but not at 4. Repeated subsampling changed both the strength of the expansion versus patch-test correlation and the threshold at which the correlation became significant.

The time point label, as the study defines it: pre-sensitization, week 0. Sample treatment or condition, as interpreted from the label and publication: therapeutic diphenylcyclopropenone sensitization with weekly scalp DPC. At every patch-test visit, the blood draw took place before the patch test was put on. Eligible patients were aged 18 to 70, diagnosed with alopecia, deemed suitable for DPC therapy, and excluded if pregnant. Unfractionated whole blood was collected in Tempus Blood RNA tubes, and total RNA was extracted from that blood. The sequence was obtained from a woman between 45 and 65 years old with alopecia areata. Some clones in this sample may be carry-over from other donors' samples. Sequencing was performed on whole blood, taken in connection with sensitization to the hapten diphenylcyclopropenone (DPC). The sequence links TRBV6-6 to TRBJ2-3, with 8 junctional bases fitting TRBD2. The nucleotide sequence reads TGTGCCAGCAGTAAATCCGGGACTAGTTCCACAGATACGCAGTATTTT. Its protein product is CASSKSGTSSTDTQYF.